Below, one T cell receptor (beta chain) is given with its context. The antigen is not known. Losses at the gene ends were 2 bases for V and 7 bases for J; bases not matched to a gene: 11. The CDR3 sequence is 16 residues long. Germline V CDR1 and CDR2: DFQATT, SNEGSKA (reference sequence). TCRdb reprocessed the 5' RACE reads via MiXCR and lists one record per CDR3 protein. The sample includes under 150,000 distinct CDR3 sequences, 20% to 25% of them seen just once. The sample comes from a study of T-cell memory formation after mild COVID-19. Study background: The two donors had largely donor-specific TCR clusters. Whole-study results and caveats: A second wave of clones peaked on day 37, and their SARS-CoV-2 specificity went unconfirmed. CM and EM subsets held most contracting CD4+ clones; EMRA held CD8+ ones.

The rearrangement links TRBV20-1 to TRBJ2-1; 10 nucleotides agree with TRBD2. Specimen: PBMCs or a T cell subset sorted from them (not recorded which). The TCR was taken from a man aged 18 to 30 who had mild COVID-19 (a few samples of this study predate the infection). Cell type and time point are not known. The CDR3 DNA reads TGCAGTGCTAGATTCCCCGAAGCGGGGGGGAGGAATGAGCAGTTCTTC. It encodes CSARFPEAGGRNEQFF.